The 18 T cell receptor beta chains below all came from one sample that was sequenced in a study of beta chain features in type 1 diabetes. Reverse transcription of all isolated RNA meant that expressed TCRB transcripts were sequenced. Only in-frame clones appear in the TCRdb table, and some are missing; sequencing was by immunoSEQ multiplex PCR. The table lists 970,000 or so clones, 17% of them singletons. Specimen: naive CD4+ T cells from blood. The receptors here all came from a woman aged 18-30 years in good health.

The CDR3 region is CASSYPSGTYRGYTF. CDR3 coding DNA: TGTGCCAGCAGTTACCCATCGGGGACATACCGTGGCTACACCTTC. V gene TRBV6-6 combines with J gene TRBJ1-2; D may be TRBD1 (6 bases). The CDR3 is 15 amino acids. The germline V gene encodes CDR1 MNHNY and CDR2 SVGAGI (reference sequence). V was shortened by 2 bases and J by 7 bases, with 17 bases between the two germline ends.

The V gene is TRBV19, the J gene TRBJ1-1, with D hard to call. Germline values: CDR1 LNHDA, CDR2 SQIVND (reference sequence). Between the trimmed V and J ends, which lost 6 bases and 8 bases, there was a span of 13 bases. The CDR3 spans 12 residues. CDR3 DNA sequence: TGTGCCAGTAGCCCGGGTTTCGAGGAAGCTTTCTTT. Its protein product is CASSPGFEEAFF.

The chain is built from TRBV11-2 and TRBJ2-2; 13 bases match TRBD2. The ends lost 4 bases at V and 8 bases at J; junction bases unmatched: 7. This CDR3 spans 16 amino acids. Germline CDR1 and CDR2: SGHAT and FQNNGV. CDR3 DNA sequence: TGTGCCAGCAGCTCAAGGAGACTAGCGGGAGGAGGGGAGCTGTTTTTT. Its translation is CASSSRRLAGGGELFF.

As for this clone: Other DNA sequences in this specimen translate into the identical CDR3. The chain joins TRBV28 to TRBJ1-2; 9 bases match TRBD1. CDR1 and CDR2 from the germline V gene are MDHEN and SYDVKM. J gave up 5 bases and V 1 base, and 2 bases lay outside the gene matches. This CDR3 comprises 14 residues. CDR3 region: CASSLSTGGYGYTF. CDR3 nucleotide sequence: TGTGCCAGCAGTTTATCGACAGGGGGGTATGGCTACACCTTC.

The CDR3 loop is CASSSRLAGANEQFF. Here the CDR3 DNA reads TGTGCCAGCAGCTCGCGACTAGCGGGAGCCAATGAGCAGTTCTTC. J is TRBJ2-1 and V is TRBV7-2; 12 bases line up with TRBD2. The CDR3 has 15 amino acids. V shed 4 bases, J shed 6 bases, and the junction held 4 bases outside the gene matches. CDR1 is SGHTA and CDR2 is FQGNSA in the germline V gene. Looking up the rest from reference TRBV7-2 and TRBJ2-1 gives the full variable domain: GAGVSQSPSNKVTEKGKDVELRCDPISGHTALYWYRQSLGQGLEFLIYFQGNSAPDKSGLPSDRFSAERTGGSVSTLTIQRTQQEDSAVYLCASSSRLAGANEQFFGPGTRLTVL.

DNA of the CDR3: TGTGCCAGCAGTGAATTGTGGGCGCCTAGCACAGATACGCAGTATTTT. It specifies CASSELWAPSTDTQYF. The J gene is TRBJ2-3, the V gene TRBV2; D not certain. Germline V CDR1 and CDR2: SNHLY, FYNNEI. The CDR3 loop spans 16 amino acids. V was shortened by 2 bases and J by 0 bases, with 12 bases between the two germline ends.

This clone occurred a few times. The genes are TRBV19 and TRBJ2-5; the D is unclear. CDR1 LNHDA and CDR2 SQIVND come from the germline V gene (reference sequence). Trimming pared 7 bases from V and 4 bases from J, leaving 10 bases between. The CDR3 runs 12 residues. This CDR3 is CASNQVGETQYF. For the CDR3, the DNA is TGTGCCAGTAATCAAGTTGGAGAGACCCAGTACTTC.

As concerns this clone: The sample holds other DNA sequences that translate to the same CDR3. The J gene is TRBJ2-1, the V gene TRBV7-9; 8 bases line up with TRBD2. The V gene end was trimmed by 3 bases and the J gene end by 9 bases; junction bases not matched to a gene: 4. This CDR3 is built from 13 residues. Germline V gene sequence: CDR1 SEHNR, CDR2 FQNEAQ (reference sequence). This CDR3 is CASSLLAGGEQFF. In DNA form, the CDR3 reads TGTGCCAGCAGCTTGTTGGCGGGGGGTGAGCAGTTCTTC.

This clone showed up just a few times. The V gene is TRBV5-1, the J gene TRBJ2-5; TRBD2 agrees at 10 bases. The CDR3 extends over 16 amino acids. V shed 5 bases, J shed 4 bases, and the junction held 11 bases outside the gene matches. Germline V CDR1 and CDR2: SGHRS, YFSETQ. The CDR3 is CASSPAGGMVRETQYF. The CDR3 DNA reads TGCGCCAGCAGTCCAGCGGGGGGGATGGTAAGAGAGACCCAGTACTTC.

V and J are TRBV20-1 and TRBJ2-1; unclear D gene. CDR1 is DFQATT, CDR2 SNEGSKA, per germline (reference sequence). The CDR3 has 11 amino acids. Trimming left V 3 bases short and J 4 bases short, with 4 bases between. DNA of the CDR3: TGCAGTGCTAGTACGTACAATGAGCAGTTCTTC. It yields the protein CSASTYNEQFF.

Only a few counts were recorded for this clone. This rearrangement joins TRBV7-9 to TRBJ2-3; D is undetermined. V lost 5 bases and J lost 2, with 14 bases in between. Germline V gene lookup returns CDR1 SEHNR and CDR2 FQNEAQ (reference sequence). CDR3 length: 15 amino acids. CDR3 amino acids: CASSLSAGLTDTQYF. DNA of the CDR3: TGTGCCAGCAGCCTCAGCGCAGGTCTCACAGATACGCAGTATTTT.

V gene TRBV9 combines with J gene TRBJ2-1; possible D gene TRBD1, 5 bases. Deletions cut 0 bases from V and 6 bases from J, with 13 bases between. CDR1 SGDLS and CDR2 YYNGEE come from the germline V gene. The CDR3 sequence is 15 residues long. CDR3 region: CASSVEGARGNEQFF. The CDR3 DNA follows: TGTGCCAGCAGCGTAGAAGGGGCTAGGGGCAATGAGCAGTTCTTC. Variable domain in full (rest from reference TRBV9 and TRBJ2-1): DSGVTQTPKHLITATGQRVTLRCSPRSGDLSVYWYQQSLDQGLQFLIQYYNGEERAKGNILERFSAQQFPDLHSELNLSSLELGDSALYFCASSVEGARGNEQFFGPGTRLTVL.

This chain joins TRBV6-6 and TRBJ1-2, with D perhaps TRBD1 (5 bases). The V gene lost 2 bases and the J gene lost 5 bases, with 15 bases spanning the gap. The germline CDR1 and CDR2 sequences are MNHNY and SVGAGI (reference sequence). The CDR3 totals 15 residues. The CDR3 region is CASSYTRDGIYGYTF. DNA of the CDR3: TGTGCCAGCAGTTACACTAGGGACGGAATTTATGGCTACACCTTC.

This clone was seen only a few times. The chain is built from TRBV29-1 and TRBJ2-5; 9 nucleotides agree with TRBD2. The CDR3 has 13 residues. The germline gives CDR1 SQVTM, CDR2 ANQGSEA. Trimming cost V 5 bases and J 1 base; bases outside gene matches: 2. DNA of the CDR3: TGCAGCGTTCGCGGGAGGGCCCAAGAGACCCAGTACTTC. It encodes CSVRGRAQETQYF. Filled out from reference TRBV29-1 and TRBJ2-5, the complete variable domain reads SAVISQKPSRDICQRGTSLTIQCQVDSQVTMMFWYRQQPGQSLTLIATANQGSEATYESGFVIDKFPISRPNLTFSTLTVSNMSPEDSSIYLCSVRGRAQETQYFGPGTRLLVL.

The chain combines TRBV9 with TRBJ2-6; D possibly corresponds to TRBD2 (6 bases). Germline CDR1 reads SGDLS; CDR2 reads YYNGEE. Trimming took 8 bases from V and 0 from J, leaving 12 bases between them. The CDR3 loop spans 15 amino acids. The CDR3 reads CARGGDHSGANVLTF. The CDR3 DNA reads as TGTGCCAGAGGAGGGGACCACTCTGGGGCCAACGTCCTGACTTTC.

There are a few counts of this clone. V is TRBV7-2 and J is TRBJ2-7; D remains unclear. There are 13 residues in the CDR3. Trimming left V 1 base short and J 4 bases short, with 8 bases between. Germline CDR1 reads SGHTA; CDR2 reads FQGNSA. The CDR3 sequence: CASSLGPRYEQYF. The DNA for the CDR3 is TGTGCCAGCAGCTTAGGCCCCCGATACGAGCAGTACTTC. The whole variable domain, filled in from reference TRBV7-2 and TRBJ2-7, reads GAGVSQSPSNKVTEKGKDVELRCDPISGHTALYWYRQSLGQGLEFLIYFQGNSAPDKSGLPSDRFSAERTGGSVSTLTIQRTQQEDSAVYLCASSLGPRYEQYFGPGTRLTVT.

This clone was picked up a small number of times. The chain combines TRBV28 with TRBJ2-3; 13 bases fit TRBD2. The germline CDR1 and CDR2 sequences are MDHEN and SYDVKM. V was clipped by 4 bases and J by 5 bases; unmatched bases: 6. This CDR3 comprises 16 residues. CDR3 in DNA: TGTGCCAGCAGTTCTACTAGCGGGAGGGCCGTAGATACGCAGTATTTT. The encoded protein is CASSSTSGRAVDTQYF.

The gene calls are TRBV6-5 and TRBJ1-2; no clear D gene. Per the germline V gene, CDR1 is MNHEY and CDR2 is SVGAGI. The CDR3 is made up of 13 amino acids. V lost 5 bases and J lost 3, with 10 bases in between. CDR3 loop: CASSLGPYYGYTF. In DNA, the CDR3 is TGTGCCAGCAGTCTAGGACCCTACTATGGCTACACCTTC.